This TCR beta chain was sequenced during a study of T cells in Graves' hyperthyroidism and ophthalmopathy. Study-level background: The initial diagnosis was the point when peripheral blood was collected, ahead of any treatment. Study results and limitations: The model made its ophthalmopathy prediction, and onset followed a median about 6.8 months later.

Regions amplified from RNA transcripts were the TCR beta CDR3 regions. A set of HTBI primers served as the primers for a first-round RT-PCR of the TCR CDR3. TCRdb ran MiXCR on the multiplex PCR reads and lists one entry per CDR3 protein. The sample contains roughly 600,000 distinct CDR3 sequences, approximately 14% of which appear only once. This clonotype was counted at least ten times. Its antigen is not identified. Based on clinical symptoms, serum thyroxine and TRAb, thyroid ultrasound and orbital computed tomography, diagnoses were reached. Each 10 ml fresh peripheral blood draw supplied the PBMCs. The CDR3 runs to 15 residues. Germline CDR1 SGHTA, CDR2 FQGTGA. Trimming shortened V by 1 base and J by 0 bases, and 9 bases separated the two germline ends.

The sequence came from a woman aged 45-59 years with Graves' ophthalmopathy. The chain has TRBV7-3 and TRBJ1-1, with D unclear. Sequenced sample: blood. Here the CDR3 DNA reads TGTGCCAGCAGCTTAAACCGCCTCATGAACACTGAAGCTTTCTTT. Its protein product is CASSLNRLMNTEAFF. The full variable domain, completed using reference TRBV7-3 and TRBJ1-1, is GAGVSQTPSNKVTEKGKYVELRCDPISGHTALYWYRQSLGQGPEFLIYFQGTGAADDSGLPNDRFFAVRPEGSVSTLKIQRTERGDSAVYLCASSLNRLMNTEAFFGQGTRLTVV.